This entry lists 27 T cell receptor beta chains sequenced from one sample in a study of PD-L1 blockade in urothelial cancer. The method was immunoSEQ multiplex PCR; TCRdb's version includes in-frame clones alone and lacks a portion of them. This sample has 57,000 or so clones, with about 80% found just once. The sequencing used PBMCs, collected around atezolizumab (anti-PD-L1) treatment. Every receptor here comes from a man between 65 and 80 years old with urothelial cancer.

This chain links TRBV19 with TRBJ2-7; maybe TRBD1 (6 bases). Germline V gene data show CDR1 as LNHDA and CDR2 as SQIVND (reference sequence). The ends were cut back, 8 bases at V and 3 bases at J, with 11 bases in the middle. CDR3 size: 12 residues. CDR3 residues: CASGRGSYEQYF. In DNA, the CDR3 is TGTGCCAGTGGCAGGGGAAGCTACGAGCAGTACTTC.

V usage is TRBV30 and J usage is TRBJ2-5, with D possibly being TRBD1 (6 bases). Trimming left V 0 bases short and J 5 bases short, with 13 bases between. The CDR3 sequence is 14 residues long. Germline values: CDR1 GTSNPN, CDR2 SVGIG (reference sequence). CDR3 nucleotides: TGTGCCTGGAGTGTAGGGGGATCGGGGGAGACCCAGTACTTC. It codes for CAWSVGGSGETQYF.

This chain uses TRBV14 with TRBJ2-5; TRBD2 matches at 10 bases. The ends lost 4 bases at V and 5 bases at J; junction bases unmatched: 7. The CDR3 sequence is 15 residues long. CDR1 SGHDN and CDR2 FVKESK come from the germline V gene. This CDR3 is CASSPGGLARETQYF. The CDR3 DNA reads TGTGCCAGCAGCCCGGGGGGACTAGCGAGGGAGACCCAGTACTTC.

In its sample, this clone is medium-sized. The V gene is TRBV6-5, the J gene TRBJ2-7, with a tentative D call TRBD1 (5 bases). CDR1 MNHEY and CDR2 SVGAGI come from the germline V gene. CDR3 length: 13 amino acids. Trimming shortened V by 6 bases and J by 1 base, and 10 bases separated the two germline ends. CDR3 region: CASSPRASYEQYF. CDR3 DNA sequence: TGTGCCAGCAGCCCCAGGGCGTCCTACGAGCAGTACTTC.

The V and J genes are TRBV5-1 and TRBJ2-1; a possible D gene is TRBD2 (6 bases). Trimming cost V 0 bases and J 8 bases, with 12 bases left between them. CDR3 size: 14 residues. Germline V gives CDR1 SGHRS, CDR2 YFSETQ. As DNA, the CDR3 is TGCGCCAGCAGCTTGGACGTAACGGGGGATGAGCAGTTCTTC. Translation: CASSLDVTGDEQFF.

The chain uses TRBV6-5 and TRBJ2-3; TRBD2 is a possible D gene (7 bases). CDR3 size: 16 residues. Trimming cost V 0 bases and J 2 bases, with 12 bases left between them. Germline CDR1 MNHEY, CDR2 SVGAGI. The DNA of the CDR3 is TGTGCCAGCAGTTACTCCGGCGGGGGCTTCACAGATACGCAGTATTTT. Its translation: CASSYSGGGFTDTQYF.

V and J are TRBV30 and TRBJ2-2, with 11 bases matching TRBD1. The CDR3 is made up of 17 amino acids. From germline, CDR1 is GTSNPN and CDR2 SVGIG (reference sequence). V lost 1 base and J lost 5; bases outside the gene matches: 9. This CDR3 is CAWSDKVGTGGTGELFF. The CDR3, as DNA: TGTGCCTGGAGTGATAAAGTTGGGACAGGGGGGACCGGGGAGCTGTTTTTT.

The chain uses TRBV7-2 and TRBJ2-7; TRBD1 is a possible D gene (8 bases). V was cut by 5 bases and J by 5 bases, with 22 bases left in between. CDR3 size: 16 residues. The germline gives CDR1 SGHTA, CDR2 FQGNSA. The CDR3 DNA reads as TGTGCCAGCAGCCGCGAAATACTACAGGGGGGGGACGAGCAGTACTTC. Translating it yields CASSREILQGGDEQYF.

The chain recombines TRBV7-9 with TRBJ2-1, with D maybe TRBD2 (5 bases). The CDR3 has 17 amino acids. V lost 4 bases and J lost 6, with 22 bases in between. The V gene's germline CDR1 is SEHNR and CDR2 FQNEAQ (reference sequence). The CDR3 DNA reads as TGTGCCAGCAGCTGGCTTGGGAGTCGCGGCGTCGGCAATGAGCAGTTCTTC. Its translation is CASSWLGSRGVGNEQFF.

The V gene is TRBV7-9, the J gene TRBJ2-1; the D gene is possibly TRBD1 (5 bases). The V gene's germline CDR1 is SEHNR and CDR2 FQNEAQ (reference sequence). V was shortened by 5 bases and J by 5 bases, with 10 bases between the two germline ends. The CDR3 consists of 13 residues. The CDR3 protein is CASSTRQHNEQFF. CDR3 coding DNA: TGTGCCAGCAGCACCCGACAGCACAATGAGCAGTTCTTC.

This chain joins TRBV5-1 and TRBJ2-3; a weak D match, TRBD1 (6 bases). Trimming took off 4 bases at V and 3 bases at J, with 12 bases between the two ends. The germline V gene encodes CDR1 SGHRS and CDR2 YFSETQ. There are 14 residues in the CDR3. The CDR3 DNA follows: TGCGCCAGCAGCGAAGGGGACACAACAGATACGCAGTATTTT. Translation: CASSEGDTTDTQYF.

The V and J genes are TRBV2 and TRBJ1-2; 11 bases agree with TRBD1. The CDR3 consists of 14 residues. Germline V gives CDR1 SNHLY, CDR2 FYNNEI. Unmatched junction bases numbered 5, after V lost 5 bases and J lost 6 bases. The CDR3 DNA is TGTGCCAGCAGTATAGGGACAGGGGGAAATGGCTACACCTTC. As protein: CASSIGTGGNGYTF.

This chain uses TRBV6-6 with TRBJ1-1; D not certain. V lost 6 bases, J lost 0 bases, and 17 bases lay in between. The germline gives CDR1 MNHNY, CDR2 SVGAGI (reference sequence). The CDR3 covers 16 residues. The CDR3 DNA is TGTGCCAGCAGCCCCCATTTCACTAGCCTGAACACTGAAGCTTTCTTT. Translation gives CASSPHFTSLNTEAFF.

The chain recombines TRBV10-3 with TRBJ1-4; D gene ambiguous. Trimming took 0 bases from V and 7 from J, leaving 15 bases between them. This CDR3 contains 16 residues. Per germline, CDR1 ENHRY and CDR2 SYGVKD. CDR3 loop: CAISESAGNDSEKLFF. CDR3 bases: TGTGCCATCAGTGAGTCTGCGGGGAACGATAGTGAAAAACTGTTTTTT.

The rearrangement uses TRBV5-1 and TRBJ2-1; the D is unclear. The CDR3 runs 16 residues. CDR1 SGHRS and CDR2 YFSETQ come from the germline V gene. Trimming pared 0 bases from V and 5 bases from J, leaving 15 bases between. Here the CDR3 reads CASSLVGAHYNNEQFF. In DNA form, the CDR3 reads TGCGCCAGCAGCTTGGTTGGAGCCCACTACAACAATGAGCAGTTCTTC.

The chain combines TRBV7-8 with TRBJ2-5; tentative D call: TRBD2 (6 bases). Germline V gives CDR1 SGHVS, CDR2 FQNEAQ. The V end was cut by 3 bases, the J end by 2 bases, with 13 bases between. The CDR3 has 15 amino acids. In DNA form, the CDR3 reads TGTGCCAGCAGCTTTACTGGGGGGATGCAAGAGACCCAGTACTTC. Its translation: CASSFTGGMQETQYF.

This sequence joins TRBV20-1 and TRBJ1-1; 7 nucleotides align to TRBD1. Trimming removed 7 bases from V and 8 bases from J; junction bases left unmatched: 7. Per the germline V gene, CDR1 is DFQATT and CDR2 is SNEGSKA (reference sequence). The CDR3 extends over 11 amino acids. The DNA of the CDR3 is TGCAGTGTTGGACAGGCGGGGGAAGCTTTCTTT. Translating gives CSVGQAGEAFF.

This chain uses TRBV7-9 with TRBJ2-7; 9 bases fit TRBD1. The V gene end was trimmed by 5 bases and the J gene end by 4 bases; junction bases not matched to a gene: 6. Germline lookup yields CDR1 SEHNR and CDR2 FQNEAQ (reference sequence). The CDR3 is 14 residues long. The DNA of the CDR3 is TGTGCCAGCAGCCCGACGGACAGGGGATACGAGCAGTACTTC. Amino acids: CASSPTDRGYEQYF. Full variable domain (rest looked up from reference TRBV7-9 and TRBJ2-7): DTGVSQNPRHKITKRGQNVTFRCDPISEHNRLYWYRQTLGQGPEFLTYFQNEAQLEKSRLLSDRFSAERPKGSFSTLEIQRTEQGDSAMYLCASSPTDRGYEQYFGPGTRLTVT.

J is TRBJ2-3 and V is TRBV6-1, with D possibly being TRBD1 (6 bases). V was clipped by 6 bases and J by 2 bases, with 15 bases between them. The V gene's germline CDR1 is MNHNS and CDR2 SASEGT. The CDR3 loop spans 15 amino acids. CDR3 sequence reads: CASSDQQGATDTQYF. CDR3 in DNA: TGTGCCAGCAGCGATCAACAGGGAGCCACAGATACGCAGTATTTT.

This sequence joins TRBV5-1 and TRBJ1-6, with D possibly being TRBD1 (6 bases). V was shortened by 4 bases and J by 7 bases, with 15 bases between the two germline ends. The CDR3 runs to 15 residues. Looked up from germline, CDR1 is SGHRS and CDR2 is YFSETQ. CDR3 bases: TGCGCCAGCAGCCGATCCGGGACAACAAATTCACCCCTCCACTTT. Protein product: CASSRSGTTNSPLHF.

This chain joins TRBV10-1 and TRBJ1-1, with 8 nucleotides matching TRBD1. This CDR3 spans 13 amino acids. Germline trimming cut 8 bases from V and 4 bases from J; bases unmatched to any gene: 6. Germline lookup yields CDR1 WNHNN and CDR2 SYGVQD (reference sequence). CDR3 sequence reads: CASQGQGITEAFF. DNA of the CDR3: TGCGCCAGCCAAGGACAGGGCATCACTGAAGCTTTCTTT.

The chain carries TRBV29-1 and TRBJ2-5; D is possibly TRBD1 (6 bases). The CDR3 runs 13 residues. V lost 6 bases, J lost 1 base, and 12 bases lay in between. Germline V gene data show CDR1 as SQVTM and CDR2 as ANQGSEA. The CDR3 nucleotides are TGCAGCGTGACCTGGGACACCCAAGAGACCCAGTACTTC. It translates to CSVTWDTQETQYF.

The V call is TRBV19, the J call TRBJ2-2, with 7 bases lining up with TRBD1. V was clipped by 6 bases and J by 0 bases; unmatched bases: 1. The CDR3 consists of 14 residues. Germline V gives CDR1 LNHDA, CDR2 SQIVND (reference sequence). CDR3 sequence: CASRDRPNTGELFF. CDR3 DNA sequence: TGTGCCAGTAGGGACAGGCCGAACACCGGGGAGCTGTTTTTT.

J is TRBJ1-4 and V is TRBV11-2; D is possibly TRBD1 (6 bases). V lost 5 bases to trimming and J lost 8 bases, with 18 bases between them. Per germline, CDR1 SGHAT and CDR2 FQNNGV. The CDR3 is 15 residues long. CDR3 in DNA: TGTGCCAGCAGCCACACCCTATCGGACAGCGAAAAACTGTTTTTT. Its protein product is CASSHTLSDSEKLFF. Full variable domain (outside the CDR3, taken from reference TRBV11-2 and TRBJ1-4): EAGVAQSPRYKIIEKRQSVAFWCNPISGHATLYWYQQILGQGPKLLIQFQNNGVVDDSQLPKDRFSAERLKGVDSTLKIQPAKLEDSAVYLCASSHTLSDSEKLFFGSGTQLSVL.

The J gene is TRBJ2-5, the V gene TRBV5-1, with TRBD2 as a possible D gene (5 bases). The CDR3 has 15 residues. The ends were cut back, 0 bases at V and 1 base at J, with 10 bases in the middle. Germline CDR1 reads SGHRS; CDR2 reads YFSETQ. DNA for the CDR3: TGCGCCAGCAGCTTGGAAGCGGCATCCCAAGAGACCCAGTACTTC. As protein: CASSLEAASQETQYF.

V gene TRBV2 combines with J gene TRBJ2-5; unclear D gene. V was pared by 5 bases and J by 5 bases, with 6 bases between. The CDR3 sequence is 11 residues long. Germline CDR1 SNHLY, CDR2 FYNNEI. The CDR3 loop is CASSSSETQYF. In DNA, the CDR3 is TGTGCCAGCAGTAGTAGCGAGACCCAGTACTTC. Full variable domain (missing parts from reference TRBV2 and TRBJ2-5): EPEVTQTPSHQVTQMGQEVILRCVPISNHLYFYWYRQILGQKVEFLVSFYNNEISEKSEIFDDQFSVERPDGSNFTLKIRSTKLEDSAMYFCASSSSETQYFGPGTRLLVL.

The chain has TRBV5-4 and TRBJ2-3; unclear D gene. Germline V CDR1 and CDR2: SGHNT, YYREEE (reference sequence). Trimming stripped 4 bases from V and 2 bases from J, with 17 bases between. CDR3 length: 16 residues. The CDR3 nucleotides are TGTGCCAGCAGCCTGAGGAACTTCCTGTACACAGATACGCAGTATTTT. Translation: CASSLRNFLYTDTQYF.